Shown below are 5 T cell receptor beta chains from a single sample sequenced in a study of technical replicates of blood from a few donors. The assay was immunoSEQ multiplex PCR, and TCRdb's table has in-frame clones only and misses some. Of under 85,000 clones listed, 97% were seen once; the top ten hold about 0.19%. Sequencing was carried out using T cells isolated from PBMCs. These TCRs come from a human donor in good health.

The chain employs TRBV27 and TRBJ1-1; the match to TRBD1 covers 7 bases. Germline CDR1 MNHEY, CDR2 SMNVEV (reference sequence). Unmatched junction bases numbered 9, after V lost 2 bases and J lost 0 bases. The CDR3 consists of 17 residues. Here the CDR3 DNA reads TGTGCCAGCAGTTTACGGACAGGAGACAGCATGAACACTGAAGCTTTCTTT. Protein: CASSLRTGDSMNTEAFF.

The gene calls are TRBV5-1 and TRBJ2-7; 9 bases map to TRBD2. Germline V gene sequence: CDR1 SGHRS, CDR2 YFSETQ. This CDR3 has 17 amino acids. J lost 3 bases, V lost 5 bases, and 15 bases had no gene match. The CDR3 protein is CASRGGEWTSVLYEQYF. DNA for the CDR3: TGCGCCAGCAGGGGCGGGGAATGGACTAGCGTTCTCTACGAGCAGTACTTC.

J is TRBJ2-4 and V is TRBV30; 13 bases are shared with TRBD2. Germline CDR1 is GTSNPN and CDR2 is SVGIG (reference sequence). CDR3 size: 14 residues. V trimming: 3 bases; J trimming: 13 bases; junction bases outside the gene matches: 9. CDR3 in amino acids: CAWSGRTSGGPQYF. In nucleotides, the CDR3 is TGTGCCTGGAGCGGTAGGACTAGCGGGGGACCCCAGTACTTC.

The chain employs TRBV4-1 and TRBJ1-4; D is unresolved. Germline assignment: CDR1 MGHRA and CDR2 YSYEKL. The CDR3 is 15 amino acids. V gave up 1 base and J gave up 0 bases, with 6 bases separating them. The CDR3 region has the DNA TGCGCCAGCAGCCAAGCGGGTGCAACTAATGAAAAACTGTTTTTT. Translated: CASSQAGATNEKLFF.

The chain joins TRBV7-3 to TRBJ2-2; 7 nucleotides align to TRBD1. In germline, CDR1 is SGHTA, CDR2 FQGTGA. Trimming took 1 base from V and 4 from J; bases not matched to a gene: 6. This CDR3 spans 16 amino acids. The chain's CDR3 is CASSLIGGDGTGELFF. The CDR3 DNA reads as TGTGCCAGCAGCTTAATAGGGGGCGACGGCACCGGGGAGCTGTTTTTT.